This TCR beta chain came from a study of blood T cell repertoires in COVID-19. Seattle enrolled patients during active infection and tracked them longitudinally. This clone was seen a handful of times. Looked up from germline, CDR1 is SGHRS and CDR2 is YFSETQ. Trimming pared 5 bases from V and 12 bases from J, leaving 11 bases between. The CDR3 covers 11 residues. Under the authors' procedure: Reference gene primer amplification yielded estimated nucleated cell counts. TCRdb's table, derived via immunoSEQ multiplex PCR, lists solely in-frame clones and lacks some. V, J and clone size reflect that table, while D and trimming were determined from the DNA. This table has roughly 410,000 clones, about 89% appearing once.

The sequenced sample was peripheral blood. The chain couples TRBV5-1 to TRBJ1-4; the D gene is possibly TRBD1 (5 bases). The sequence derives from a woman in her thirties or forties with COVID-19, enrolled during active disease. The CDR3 DNA reads TGCGCCAGCAGTTTCGGGGGTGAACTGTTTTTT. This encodes CASSFGGELFF.